These 9 T cell receptor beta chains originate from one sample sequenced in a study of brain T cells in children with intractable seizures. The table came from immunoSEQ multiplex PCR; TCRdb's copy has only in-frame clones and leaves some out. Seen here are 110,000 or so clones, roughly 92% observed once, and the top ten hold 3.5% to 4%. Sequencing was performed on peripheral blood, taken at surgery. Every receptor here comes from a boy in the first two years of life with hemimegalencephaly and intractable seizures.

The chain links TRBV7-3 to TRBJ1-6; D ambiguous. Trimming removed 1 base from V and 8 bases from J, with 6 bases in between. From germline, CDR1 is SGHTA and CDR2 FQGTGA. The CDR3 is made up of 13 amino acids. CDR3 nucleotides: TGTGCCAGCAGCTTAAACACAGATTCACCCCTCCACTTT. It is translated as CASSLNTDSPLHF.

This chain joins TRBV7-9 and TRBJ1-3; weak D call: TRBD1 (5 bases). This CDR3 contains 16 residues. Germline V gene sequence: CDR1 SEHNR, CDR2 FQNEAQ (reference sequence). Trimming took 5 bases from V and 0 from J, leaving 14 bases between them. The CDR3 DNA is TGTGCCAGCAGCCCTCAGGGCGGACTCTCTGGAAACACCATATATTTT. The encoded protein is CASSPQGGLSGNTIYF.

The chain recombines TRBV6-2 or TRBV6-3 with TRBJ2-1; TRBD1 agrees at 8 bases. Germline lookup yields CDR1 MNHEY and CDR2 SVGEGT. V lost 4 bases and J lost 7; bases outside the gene matches: 6. The CDR3 contains 14 residues. The DNA for the CDR3 is TGTGCCAGCAGTTGGGGGACAGGTGGGAATGAGCAGTTCTTC. This translates into CASSWGTGGNEQFF.

The chain uses TRBV5-1 and TRBJ2-1, with D unresolved. Germline loops: CDR1 SGHRS, CDR2 YFSETQ. Trimming cost V 0 bases and J 4 bases, with 14 bases left between them. This CDR3 has 16 residues. CDR3 sequence reads: CASSLVRDTRYNEQFF. In nucleotides, the CDR3 is TGCGCCAGCAGCTTGGTAAGGGATACCCGTTACAATGAGCAGTTCTTC.

The rearrangement uses TRBV7-8 and TRBJ1-4; tentative D call: TRBD1 (5 bases). V was pared by 1 base and J by 7 bases, with 19 bases between. The CDR3 is 17 amino acids. The V gene's germline CDR1 is SGHVS and CDR2 FQNEAQ. CDR3: CASSLGYSGGLGEKLFF. The CDR3 DNA reads TGTGCCAGCAGCTTAGGATATTCCGGGGGTCTAGGTGAAAAACTGTTTTTT.

The rearrangement uses TRBV28 and TRBJ2-7, with 7 bases aligning to TRBD1. The germline CDR1 and CDR2 sequences are MDHEN and SYDVKM. V gave up 5 bases and J gave up 2 bases; unmatched junction bases: 6. The CDR3 loop spans 14 amino acids. The CDR3: CASSPWDRTYEQYF. The CDR3, as DNA: TGTGCCAGCAGTCCCTGGGACAGAACCTACGAGCAGTACTTC.

The rearrangement uses TRBV14 and TRBJ2-1; either TRBD1 or TRBD2 may supply D (7 bases each). V dropped 4 bases and J dropped 0 bases, with 13 bases sitting between them. CDR1 is SGHDN and CDR2 is FVKESK in the germline V gene. The CDR3 contains 16 residues. The CDR3 loop is CASSLDRDYSYNEQFF. In DNA, the CDR3 is TGTGCCAGCAGCCTAGACAGGGACTACTCCTACAATGAGCAGTTCTTC.

The chain employs TRBV3-1 (or the pseudogene TRBV3-2) and TRBJ2-7, with 8 bases identical to TRBD2. The CDR3 is 15 residues long. Germline trimming cut 4 bases from V and 0 bases from J; bases unmatched to any gene: 5. Germline CDR1 and CDR2: LGHDT and YNNKEL (reference sequence). The CDR3 sequence: CASSRLSGSSYEQYF. The CDR3 DNA is TGTGCCAGCAGCCGTCTGAGCGGGAGCTCCTACGAGCAGTACTTC.

The rearrangement uses TRBV28 and TRBJ2-7; 8 positions match TRBD2. V dropped 9 bases and J dropped 0; count of bases not matched to a gene: 4. Germline CDR1 is MDHEN and CDR2 is SYDVKM. This CDR3 has 13 amino acids. The chain's CDR3 is CASRGGFSYEQYF. CDR3 in DNA: TGTGCCAGTCGGGGGGGGTTCTCCTACGAGCAGTACTTC.